Detailed here is one T cell receptor beta chain. This clone is a singleton in its sample. Its antigen target is currently unknown. Per-base qualities were not stored, and no clone one base away is much larger. Other DNA sequences of this sample code for an identical CDR3. The data are from a study of shared clonotypes between healthy human individuals (dated by TCRdb to the early 2020s). With respect to the entire study: Three men and a couple of women, aged 18 to 49 years, made up the cohort. Per donor, three plates each were used for CD4 naive and CD4 memory, two for CD8 naive, and one for CD8 memory. To estimate repertoire size and how much clonotypes are shared between individuals, the study performed deep sequencing of blood TCR repertoires from about 5 healthy adults. To increase sequencing depth and limit assay-specific biases, TCR repertoire library preparation and sequencing were carried out by different laboratories using diverse techniques. Between about 0.85 and 9.5 billion PBMCs per donor were obtained by leukapheresis.

Taken from the germline V gene, the CDR1 and CDR2 loops are MDHEN and SYDVKM. From the cysteine up to the phenylalanine, the CDR3 has a length of 14 residues. The retained sequence is limited to the CDR3, 42 bases, with the frame set at the first base. Clipping removes 5 bases from V and 5 bases from J, with 6 as the unmatched junction base count. General study outcomes and caveats: Compared with non-shared clonotypes, the clonotypes found in all four sorted-subset donors had higher generation probabilities. Only blood was sampled, and tissue TCR repertoires likely differ from those in blood. Even with the large sequencing depth, rarefaction of the sorted-subset datasets indicated that sequencing was incomplete. Larger estimated clonotype richness was generally found for naive subsets than for memory subsets. Pairwise subsampling indicated that sequencing depth was expected to affect the degree of clonotype sharing among donors. When four donors were compared, the shared fraction of clonotypes was around 4.6% for naive CD4, about 4% for naive CD8, more than 2% for memory CD4, and roughly 0.4% for memory CD8. Because the study included only a small number of donors, the genetic and exposure-history diversity represented was limited.

The donors were healthy, HIV-negative adults who had no recently reported acute infections or vaccinations. Every donor was a Caucasian adult living in Nashville, Tennessee, USA. CD4+ T cells were enriched by magnetic negative selection, after which naive cells were positively selected on CD45RA and the negative fraction was taken as the memory subset. Blood was obtained by leukapheresis, after which PBMCs were separated by Ficoll-Histopaque density gradient centrifugation and cryopreserved in liquid nitrogen vapor phase. Purity and quantity of every magnetically sorted T cell population were checked by analytical flow cytometry. From each sorted fraction, genomic DNA was isolated and quantified by UV absorbance on a Nanodrop 2000c. Using the deep immunoSEQ assay, TCR CDR3 regions were amplified from genomic DNA by multiplex PCR. Extracted genomic DNA from each cell subset was spread evenly across all wells of several immunoSEQ 96-well plates, with each plate serving as a replicate. For sorted subsets, each replicate PCR was loaded with around 200 ng genomic DNA, equivalent to 30,000 or so T cell genomes. Purified libraries were quantified with a Qubit 3.0 fluorometer, sized on a Bioanalyzer 2100, and re-quantified with the KAPA Library Quantification kit. Every immunoSEQ 96-well plate was sequenced on a separate single-read 150-cycle Illumina NextSeq 550 flow cell. Processing in the source paper ran as follows. Because only junctional sequences without quality scores were contained in the immunoSEQ output, filtering matching that applied to full-length reads could not be performed. Sequences were annotated with PyIR, a Python wrapper for IgBLAST v1.9, using IMGT germline references to assign V/J genes and CDR3. Reads were removed for weak V/J assignments (E-value above 1e-6), missing CDR3, stop codons, out-of-frame junctions, or ambiguous translated residues. V3J clonotypes were defined as sequences sharing an identical inferred V gene, J gene, and CDR3 amino acid sequence. Percentage overlap between repertoires was calculated by dividing the number of shared unique clonotypes by the size of the smaller repertoire. Three approaches were used to assess repertoire richness: RTK rarefaction, the Chao1 estimator, and Recon v2.1 estimates of unobserved clonotypes. OLGA was used to compute generation probabilities for all TCRbeta clonotypes that the gDNA method yielded from several donors. TCRdb took over this immuneACCESS table, retaining in-frame rearrangements with V and J assigned. Such tables are incomplete; in checked studies, under half of the missing clones stem from an unresolved V gene, and the remainder is unexplained. V and J calls and clone size are given by that table; D and trimming were obtained from the DNA. For this sample the table gives roughly 2 million clones, of which approximately 96% were detected only once. The ten largest clones add up to around 0.13% of the sample.

The sample was naive CD4+ T cells sorted from blood. The sample's cell subset or site label is to be understood as: CD45RA+ positively selected. This TCR was sampled from a man younger than 35 in good health. The rearrangement joined TRBV28 to TRBJ1-5; the central 7 bases match TRBD1. The DNA reads as follows: TGTGCCAGCAGTCTCCAGGGGGGATATCAGCCCCAGCATTTT. Its protein product is CASSLQGGYQPQHF.